This TCR beta chain is drawn from a study of OX40 agonist ivuxolimab in advanced cancers. Across the study: At doses from 0.01 to 10 mg/kg, patients were given intravenous ivuxolimab every 2 weeks. Broader study findings: What antigens the expanded peripheral T cells recognized was never established.

This clone was detected only once. The antigen is unknown. The CDR3 has 15 amino acids. Germline loops: CDR1 SGDLS, CDR2 YYNGEE. The J segment lost 1 base and the V segment lost 0 bases, leaving 1 base of the junction unmatched. The assay was immunoSEQ multiplex PCR, and TCRdb's table has in-frame clones only and misses some. The table has some 33,000 clones, 75% to 95% seen once. The starting material was CD4+ or CD8+ T cells sorted from blood, obtained in a trial of the OX40 agonist ivuxolimab. The rearrangement joins TRBV9 to TRBJ2-1; 7 bases are shared with TRBD2. This sequence originates from an adult with an advanced solid tumor such as melanoma, head and neck, liver or kidney cancer. CDR3 in DNA: TGTGCCAGCAGCGTAGGAGCGGGGTCCTACAATGAGCAGTTCTTC. The encoded protein is CASSVGAGSYNEQFF. Variable domain in full (rest from reference TRBV9 and TRBJ2-1): DSGVTQTPKHLITATGQRVTLRCSPRSGDLSVYWYQQSLDQGLQFLIQYYNGEERAKGNILERFSAQQFPDLHSELNLSSLELGDSALYFCASSVGAGSYNEQFFGPGTRLTVL.